The 4 T cell receptor beta chains in this list originate from one sample, sequenced in a study of Graves' ophthalmopathy and Graves' hyperthyroidism. RNA transcripts provided the template for amplifying TCR beta CDR3 regions. HTBI primers were used in a first-round RT-PCR, which preceded a second-round multiplex PCR. TCRdb itself ran the multiplex PCR reads through MiXCR, one entry per CDR3 protein. The sample lists about 210,000 distinct CDR3 sequences; under 30% were seen once. The specimen sequenced was peripheral blood. The receptors derive from a man in his forties or fifties with Graves' ophthalmopathy.

This clonotype was recorded at least ten times. This chain uses TRBV20-1 with TRBJ2-7; 8 nucleotides match TRBD2. There are 14 residues in the CDR3. V shed 3 bases, J shed 4 bases, and the junction held 8 bases outside the gene matches. In germline, CDR1 is DFQATT, CDR2 SNEGSKA (reference sequence). DNA of the CDR3: TGCAGTGCTAGGGCTCGGACTAGCCCGTACGAGCAGTACTTC. The encoded protein is CSARARTSPYEQYF.

This clonotype was recorded at least ten times. The V call is TRBV12-3 or TRBV12-4, the J call TRBJ1-5, with D tentatively TRBD1 (5 bases). This CDR3 is built from 12 residues. V lost 5 bases and J lost 8, with 10 bases in between. CDR3 in amino acids: CASSQRGEPQHF. The CDR3 DNA is TGTGCCAGCAGTCAGAGGGGTGAGCCCCAGCATTTT.

This clonotype was counted ten times or more. CDR3 nucleotides: TGCGCCAGCAGCCAAGAAGAGCGGGAGGTGACCCAGTACTTC. Translating it yields CASSQEEREVTQYF. This chain links TRBV4-3 with TRBJ2-5, with 9 bases aligning to TRBD2. With 0 bases clipped from V and 7 bases from J, the junction kept 3 bases outside the gene matches. The CDR3 totals 14 residues. From germline, CDR1 is LGHNA and CDR2 YSLEER.

The chain joins TRBV12-3 or TRBV12-4 to TRBJ1-2; no definite D call. Trimming took 3 bases from V and 6 from J, leaving 11 bases between them. The CDR3 totals 13 residues. The DNA of the CDR3 is TGTGCCAGCAGTTTTTACACAAACCATGGCTACACCTTC. Protein sequence: CASSFYTNHGYTF.